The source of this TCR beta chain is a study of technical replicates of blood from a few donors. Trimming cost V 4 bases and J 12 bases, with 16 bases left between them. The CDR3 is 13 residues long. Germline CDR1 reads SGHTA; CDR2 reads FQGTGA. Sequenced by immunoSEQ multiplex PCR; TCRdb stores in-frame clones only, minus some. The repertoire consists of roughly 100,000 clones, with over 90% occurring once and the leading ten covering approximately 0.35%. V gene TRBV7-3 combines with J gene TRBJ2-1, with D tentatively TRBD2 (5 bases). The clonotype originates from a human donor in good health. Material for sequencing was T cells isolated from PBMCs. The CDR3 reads CASSSPAGGGQFF. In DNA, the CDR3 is TGTGCCAGCAGCTCCCCGGCTGGTGGAGGGCAGTTCTTC.